What follows describes a single TCR beta chain. The target antigen is unknown. The sample comes from a study of post-analysis software for immune sequencing data. Every TCR beta cDNA library bore unique molecular identifiers. About 500,000 cDNA molecules were obtained per 1 to 10 million input T cells. Via MiXCR, TCRdb re-called the PCR reads, giving one row per CDR3 protein. The sample yields roughly 400,000 distinct CDR3 sequences, approximately 38% seen once. The study, taken as a whole, reports: Strong co-clustering by F measure was seen for same-batch samples.

The specimen sequenced was blood. This receptor was taken from a girl aged 2 to 10 with multiple sclerosis.

CDR3 protein: CATSRGGAGAEQFF. CDR3 nucleotide sequence: TGTGCCACCAGCAGAGGGGGGGCAGGGGCTGAGCAGTTCTTC. This chain connects TRBV15 to TRBJ2-1, with D possibly called TRBD1 or TRBD2 (6 bases each). Per the germline V gene, CDR1 is LNHNV and CDR2 is YYDKDF (reference sequence). Trimming took 1 base from V and 9 from J, leaving 13 bases between them. This CDR3 spans 14 amino acids.